This is a list of T cell receptor beta chains from one sample in a study of blood T cell repertoires in COVID-19. Assay used: immunoSEQ multiplex PCR; TCRdb lists only in-frame clones, some missing. The sample has 250,000 or so clones; 80% to 90% are singletons. Sequenced input: PBMCs or T cells enriched from blood (not recorded which). The receptor set was obtained from a woman in her 40s who had been exposed to COVID-19. CDR3s include the opening cysteine and the closing phenylalanine or tryptophan. The D gene is left open where the match is weak.

TRBV29-1	-	TRBJ1-1	CSVVTATEAFF	TGCAGCGTTGTTACAGCCACTGAAGCTTTCTTT
TRBV28	TRBD1	TRBJ1-4	CASQSEGAGSNEKLFF	TGTGCCAGCCAGTCCGAGGGGGCGGGTTCTAATGAAAAACTGTTTTTT
TRBV28	-	TRBJ1-6	CASRSSGVSYNSPLHF	TGTGCCAGCAGATCTTCGGGAGTCTCCTATAATTCACCCCTCCACTTT
TRBV7-7	-	TRBJ2-1	CASSQGLENEQFF	TGTGCTAGCAGCCAGGGTCTTGAAAATGAGCAGTTCTTC
TRBV18	-	TRBJ2-7	CASSLGSSSSYEQYF	TGTGCCAGCTCTTTGGGGAGCTCCAGCTCCTACGAGCAGTACTTC
TRBV4-1	TRBD2	TRBJ2-2	CASSQDGLAGAYGTGELFF	TGCGCCAGCAGCCAAGACGGACTAGCGGGAGCGTACGGGACCGGGGAGCTGTTTTTT
TRBV19	-	TRBJ1-4	CASSIELSEKLFF	TGTGCCAGTAGTATTGAGTTATCGGAAAAACTGTTTTTT
TRBV11-1	-	TRBJ1-2	CASSSGYGYTF	TGTGCCAGCAGCTCGGGCTATGGCTACACCTTC
TRBV4-3	-	TRBJ1-1	CASSQEVRQPMNTEAFF	TGCGCCAGCAGCCAAGAAGTGAGGCAGCCTATGAACACTGAAGCTTTCTTT
TRBV7-9	-	TRBJ2-5	CASSRTIPRGEGTQYF	TGTGCCAGCAGCCGTACAATTCCCAGGGGAGAGGGGACCCAGTACTTC
TRBV5-1	-	TRBJ1-2	CASSWTVNYGYTF	TGTGCCAGCAGTTGGACAGTTAACTATGGCTACACCTTC
TRBV6-6	TRBD2	TRBJ2-5	CASRTRGGQETQYF	TGTGCCAGCAGAACCCGGGGGGGCCAAGAGACCCAGTACTTC
TRBV28	-	TRBJ1-3	CASSLGRNLYF	TGTGCCAGCAGTTTAGGGAGAAACTTATATTTT
TRBV5-1	-	TRBJ1-5	CASSLDGQKDQPQHF	TGCGCCAGCAGCCTAGATGGACAGAAAGATCAGCCCCAGCATTTT
TRBV7-2	TRBD2	TRBJ2-5	CATQDQLAGGIETQYF	TGTGCCACCCAAGACCAACTAGCGGGAGGGATAGAGACCCAGTACTTC
TRBV3-1/TRBV3-2	TRBD1	TRBJ2-6	CASSQWWGQGSSGANVLTF	TGTGCCAGCAGCCAATGGTGGGGACAGGGGTCGTCTGGGGCCAACGTCCTGACTTTC
TRBV2	-	TRBJ1-3	CASSEGQGNTIYF	TGTGCCAGCAGTGAAGGGCAGGGAAACACCATATATTTT
TRBV4-1	TRBD1	TRBJ1-2	CASSHSDRPYGYTF	TGCGCCAGCAGCCATTCGGACAGGCCTTATGGCTACACCTTC
TRBV4-3	TRBD2	TRBJ2-3	CASSPHSGVRTDTQYF	TGCGCCAGCAGCCCCCATAGCGGGGTCCGCACAGATACGCAGTATTTT
TRBV29-1	TRBD1	TRBJ2-1	CSVEGTGSNEQFF	TGCAGCGTTGAGGGGACAGGGAGCAATGAGCAGTTCTTC
TRBV5-4	TRBD2	TRBJ2-3	CASSARSSGGRDTQYF	TGTGCCAGCAGCGCCCGGAGTAGCGGGGGTAGAGATACGCAGTATTTT
TRBV30	TRBD1	TRBJ2-5	CAGLKAGGETQYF	TGTGCCGGATTAAAGGCAGGGGGAGAGACCCAGTACTTC
TRBV5-1	TRBD1	TRBJ1-1	CASSWTGGRTEAFF	TGCGCCAGCAGCTGGACAGGGGGCCGTACTGAAGCTTTCTTT
TRBV7-9	-	TRBJ1-1	CASSEGGTEAFF	TGTGCCAGCAGCGAAGGGGGTACTGAAGCTTTCTTT
TRBV14	TRBD1	TRBJ1-3	CASSLLGTGTGNTIYF	TGTGCCAGCAGCCTCCTTGGGACAGGAACTGGAAACACCATATATTTT
TRBV3-1/TRBV3-2	-	TRBJ2-2	CASSRTSFGELFF	TGTGCCAGCAGCCGAACTAGTTTCGGGGAGCTGTTTTTT
TRBV28	-	TRBJ1-6	CASVSRNSPLHF	TGTGCCAGCGTGAGCCGAAATTCACCCCTCCACTTT
TRBV25-1	-	TRBJ1-2	CASSEFGGDYGYTF	TGTGCCAGCAGTGAATTCGGGGGAGACTATGGCTACACCTTC
TRBV6-5	TRBD1	TRBJ1-1	CASSTLPDRGAFF	TGTGCCAGCAGTACCCTACCCGACAGGGGAGCTTTCTTT
TRBV6-2/TRBV6-3	-	TRBJ2-1	CASSYQLTNEQFF	TGTGCCAGCAGTTACCAGTTAACCAATGAGCAGTTCTTC
TRBV28	TRBD2	TRBJ2-3	CASSFDWLAGSDTQYF	TGTGCCAGCAGTTTCGATTGGCTAGCGGGATCAGATACGCAGTATTTT
TRBV3-1/TRBV3-2	-	TRBJ2-7	CASSHEQGYEQYF	TGTGCCAGCAGCCACGAACAGGGTTACGAGCAGTACTTC
TRBV7-3	-	TRBJ2-2	CASSVRGTGELFF	TGTGCCAGCAGCGTCAGGGGCACCGGGGAGCTGTTTTTT
TRBV6-5	TRBD1	TRBJ1-2	CASNRQGYGYTF	TGTGCCAGCAATCGACAGGGTTATGGCTACACCTTC
TRBV13	-	TRBJ2-1	CASSPQGNEQFF	TGTGCCAGCAGCCCACAGGGTAATGAGCAGTTCTTC
TRBV5-4	-	TRBJ2-3	CASGLPPPADTQYF	TGTGCCAGCGGCCTCCCTCCACCCGCAGATACGCAGTATTTT
TRBV7-3	TRBD1	TRBJ1-5	CASSPRIGGGNQPQHF	TGTGCCAGCAGCCCCCGGATAGGGGGCGGCAATCAGCCCCAGCATTTT
TRBV6-5	-	TRBJ1-2	CASSKTGGGGTF	TGTGCCAGCAGCAAGACAGGAGGTGGTGGCACCTTC
TRBV7-6	TRBD1	TRBJ1-5	CASSLGQGQPQHF	TGTGCCAGCAGCTTAGGACAGGGACAGCCCCAGCATTTT
TRBV5-1	-	TRBJ2-3	CASSLGHPGTDTQYF	TGTGCCAGCAGCTTGGGGCACCCCGGCACAGATACGCAGTATTTT
TRBV6-5	TRBD1	TRBJ2-1	CASSPGQYNEQFF	TGTGCCAGCAGTCCGGGACAGTACAATGAGCAGTTCTTC
TRBV29-1	-	TRBJ2-5	CSVEGAGQETQYF	TGCAGCGTTGAAGGGGCAGGTCAAGAGACCCAGTACTTC
TRBV3-1/TRBV3-2	-	TRBJ2-1	CASSQRSWVGVEQFF	TGTGCCAGCAGCCAAAGGTCTTGGGTAGGGGTTGAGCAGTTCTTC
TRBV11-2	-	TRBJ1-2	CASSQLGGFGYTF	TGTGCCAGCAGCCAACTCGGAGGGTTTGGCTACACCTTC
TRBV5-1	TRBD1	TRBJ2-5	CASRQGQGVETQYF	TGCGCCAGCAGGCAGGGACAGGGGGTGGAGACCCAGTACTTC
TRBV29-1	-	TRBJ1-4	CSVAPNNEKLFF	TGCAGCGTTGCCCCAAACAACGAAAAACTGTTTTTT